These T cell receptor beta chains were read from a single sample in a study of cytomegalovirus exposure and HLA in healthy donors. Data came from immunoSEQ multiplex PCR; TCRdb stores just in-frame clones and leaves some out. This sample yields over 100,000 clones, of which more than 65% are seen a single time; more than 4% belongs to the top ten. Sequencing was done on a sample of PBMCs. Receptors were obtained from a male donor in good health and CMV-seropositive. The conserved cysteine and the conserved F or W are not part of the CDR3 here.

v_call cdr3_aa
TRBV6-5 ASSYSRKLMNTEAF
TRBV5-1 ASSLAGGWTGELF
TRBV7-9 ASGDIQETQY
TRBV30 AWSIQGEAF
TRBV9 ASSAGTDTYEQY
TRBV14 ASSQDPTGEQY
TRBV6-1 ASSEVAGNYGYT
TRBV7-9 ASSSPITSGLYNEQF
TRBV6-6 ASSPLDRVGEQF
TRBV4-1 ASSPGHSGNTIY
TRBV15 ATSYREGRGYT
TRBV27 ASSTGTAGTEAF
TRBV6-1 ASVTGIDSGNTIY
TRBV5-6 ASSFPLAGAEQF
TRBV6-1 ASSGSDDSGAPQH
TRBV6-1 ASSDSGRALDEQF
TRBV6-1 ASSEQGVSYEQY
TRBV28 ASSSLQGMETEAF
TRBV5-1 ASSGGQGYTQY
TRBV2 ASRFPGQGVDTGELF
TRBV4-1 ASSQGRVGYEQY
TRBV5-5 ASSLTRGTGLNYGYT
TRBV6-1 ASSELSAYEQY
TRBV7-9 ASSLSQYNEQF
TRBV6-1 ASSNHRGPTGELF
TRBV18 ASSPGISGNTIY
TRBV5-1 ASSSYGEQF
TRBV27 ASSQSGFNQPQH
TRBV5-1 ASSLGQGLQETQY
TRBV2 ASRRTEGPPEQY
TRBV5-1 ASSLGSPDTLAKNIQY
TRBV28 ASSLGLAGQETQY
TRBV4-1 ASSQDRGTSGRTEAF
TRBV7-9 ASSPHGTGELF
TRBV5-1 ASSNRTGRYNSPLH
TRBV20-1 SASRQETQY
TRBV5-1 ASSLLQSGITEAF
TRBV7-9 ASSLDGSGSYNEQF
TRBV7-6 ASSNQGLEGYT
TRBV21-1 ASSDRDNLSPYSPLH
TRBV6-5 ASSVYNEQF
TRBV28 ASAGRGNTEAF
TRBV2 ASSEGRGSYEQY
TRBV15 ATSRPSGTGDYNEQF
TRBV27 ASSFLTGELF
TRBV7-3 ASSLVLRGEQF
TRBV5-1 ASSLAGLAGGNNEQF
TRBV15 ATSRVPTGFGTEAF
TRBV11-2 ASRKAGGTNTDTQY
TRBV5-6 ASSHLMGQLAKNSQY